This T cell receptor (beta chain) emerged from a study of post-analysis software for immune sequencing data (dated by TCRdb to between 2014 and 2016). Regarding the research as a whole: Disease courses on record covered relapsing-remitting, secondary progressive and progressive-relapsing multiple sclerosis, though some patients had no subtype annotation. The patient repertoires were compared against approximately twelve previously published healthy control repertoires obtained from donors aged about 6 to 26 years. A subset of samples was prepared in parallel using single-end sample barcoding, then pooled and co-amplified after Illumina adapter ligation. Here is what the overall study found, with its caveats: Direct clustering with F measure showed strong co-clustering of samples prepared in the same batch, prompting a batch-effect correction. The multiple sclerosis patient group was slightly younger than the control group. Significantly higher frequencies in patients than in controls were found for a handful of TRBV segments, including TRBV5-6, TRBV5-1 and TRBV20-1. Normalized Chao1 diversity was significantly lower in multiple sclerosis patients than controls, suggesting substantial peripheral T-cell clonal expansion.

The germline V gene (reference sequence) sets CDR1 to MNHEY and CDR2 to SMNVEV. Including cysteine and phenylalanine, the CDR3 has 17 amino acids. Solely the CDR3 DNA is kept, with 51 bases framed from the first base. Clipping removes 3 bases from V and 4 bases from J, with 12 as the unmatched junction base count. To demonstrate the VDJtools post-analysis software, the study profiled TCR beta repertoires from the peripheral blood of 13 young patients with multiple sclerosis. Multiple sclerosis patients were children and adolescents aged roughly 6 to 16 years. Library creation used PCR. TCRdb lists the instrument as Illumina HiSeq 2500. Unique molecular identifiers were incorporated into TCR beta cDNA libraries to reduce PCR and sequencing biases. Per 1 to 10 million input T cells, approximately 500,000 cDNA molecules were obtained, such that each molecule approximated one T cell. The patient libraries were prepared and sequenced using the same protocol as the earlier healthy control dataset. Within a given batch, samples were prepared together, multiplexed and sequenced on the same HiSeq lane. In the source study's methods: Raw barcoded reads were processed with MIGEC, and single-read molecular identifier groups were discarded before consensus assembly and CDR3 extraction. VDJtools was used for post-analysis of the clonotype tables, with diversity normalized by down-sampling every dataset to the smallest sample size. Repertoire overlap clustering matched CDR3 amino acid but not nucleotide sequences to correct batch-related cross-sample contamination. Through fastp at Q25 and MiXCR, TCRdb rebuilt clones from the public reads, retaining in-frame beta chains. Under each unique CDR3 protein, matching rows form one entry showing the most common genes and DNA. The V and J calls reflect TCRdb's pipeline rather than the authors' work. Across this sample there are approximately 770,000 distinct CDR3 sequences, with about 45% seen only once. Jointly, the top ten make up just under 5% of the sample.

Comments on this clonotype: Its binding antigen is unknown. Per-base qualities were not stored, and no clone one base away is much larger.

The receptor was derived from a girl aged 5-17 years with multiple sclerosis. The receptor chain draws on TRBV27 and TRBJ2-5; the central 9 bases match TRBD2. The sequenced material came from blood. This receptor carries the CDR3 CASSFSPGGRARETQYF. The sequence in DNA is TGTGCCAGCAGTTTCTCCCCCGGCGGGAGGGCCAGAGAGACCCAGTACTTC.